This TCR beta chain was retrieved from a study of T cell repertoires in cytomegalovirus infection. As regards this clonotype: The antigen remains unidentified.

TCRdb used MiXCR to reprocess the reads, holding one entry per CDR3 protein. The repertoire holds about 920,000 distinct CDR3 sequences, with less than 35% as singletons. The receptor's source is a human donor in good health (CMV status not recorded). Some clones in this sample may be carry-over from other donors' samples. The source was cultured CD8+ T cells from PBMCs, collected from culture after CMV antigen stimulation.

CDR3 in DNA: TGTGCTAGTGGCAGTAGCGGGGGGGCCCATGAGCAGTTCTTC. This encodes CASGSSGGAHEQFF. The chain carries TRBV12-5 and TRBJ2-1; 11 bases fit TRBD2. The CDR3 loop spans 14 amino acids. Germline V gives CDR1 LGHNT, CDR2 FRNRAP. The V segment lost 6 bases and the J segment 8 bases; nucleotides outside the gene matches: 6.